This T cell receptor (beta chain) is from a study of CD8 T cells in ankylosing spondylitis. The sample holds many counts of this clonotype. Its antigen remains unknown. Libraries for TCR beta were made by quantitative 5'-RACE with molecular barcodes. TCRdb re-analysed the 5' RACE reads in MiXCR, keeping a single row per CDR3 protein. The sample records under 15,000 distinct CDR3 sequences, 2.8% being singletons. General observations from the study: Reports of some motif variants in reactive arthritis synovial fluid and blood predate this one. Ankylosing spondylitis blood appeared to be characterized by a TCR beta motif of fewer than ten highly homologous variants.

The origin of this receptor is a male donor with ankylosing spondylitis or in good health (not recorded which). Sample: blood, either unsorted or a sorted T cell fraction (not recorded which).

In DNA, the CDR3 is TGTGCCAGCAGCCCCCGGACAGGCTTAGGGTTTGAAGCTTTCTTT. Translated: CASSPRTGLGFEAFF. The chain uses TRBV9 and TRBJ1-1, with 7 bases matching TRBD1. Per germline, CDR1 SGDLS and CDR2 YYNGEE. The CDR3 covers 15 residues. V was clipped by 4 bases and J by 7 bases; unmatched bases: 13. Based on the CDR3 plus reference TRBV9 and TRBJ1-1, the full variable domain is DSGVTQTPKHLITATGQRVTLRCSPRSGDLSVYWYQQSLDQGLQFLIQYYNGEERAKGNILERFSAQQFPDLHSELNLSSLELGDSALYFCASSPRTGLGFEAFFGQGTRLTVV.